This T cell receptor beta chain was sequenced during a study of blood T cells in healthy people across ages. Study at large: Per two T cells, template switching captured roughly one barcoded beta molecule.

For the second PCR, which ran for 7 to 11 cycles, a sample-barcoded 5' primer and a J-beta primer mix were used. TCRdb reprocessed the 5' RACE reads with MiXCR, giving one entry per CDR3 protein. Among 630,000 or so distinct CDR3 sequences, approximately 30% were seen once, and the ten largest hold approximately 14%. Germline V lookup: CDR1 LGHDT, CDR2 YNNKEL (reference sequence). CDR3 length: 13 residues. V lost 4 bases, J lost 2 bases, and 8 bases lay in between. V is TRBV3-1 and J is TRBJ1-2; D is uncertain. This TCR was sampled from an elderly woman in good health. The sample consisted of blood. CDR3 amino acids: CASSRSPNYGYTF. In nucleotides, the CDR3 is TGTGCCAGCAGCCGCAGCCCGAACTATGGCTACACCTTC.